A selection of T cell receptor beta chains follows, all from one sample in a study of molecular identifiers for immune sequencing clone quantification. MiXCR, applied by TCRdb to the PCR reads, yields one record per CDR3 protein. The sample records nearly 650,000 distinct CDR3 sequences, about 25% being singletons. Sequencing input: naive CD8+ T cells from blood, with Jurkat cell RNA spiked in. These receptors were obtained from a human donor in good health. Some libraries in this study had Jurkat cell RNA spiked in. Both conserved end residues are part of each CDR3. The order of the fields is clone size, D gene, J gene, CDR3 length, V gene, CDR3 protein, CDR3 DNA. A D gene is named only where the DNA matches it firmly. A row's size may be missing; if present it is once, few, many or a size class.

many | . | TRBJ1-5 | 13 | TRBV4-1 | CASARGSNQPQHF | TGCGCCAGTGCCCGGGGAAGCAATCAGCCCCAGCATTTT
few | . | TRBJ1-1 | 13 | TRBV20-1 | CSALGAENTEAFF | TGCAGTGCCCTTGGGGCAGAAAACACTGAAGCTTTCTTT
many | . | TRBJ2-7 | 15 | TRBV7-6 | CASSLAGTGVREQYF | TGTGCCAGCAGCTTAGCTGGGACGGGGGTGAGGGAGCAGTACTTC
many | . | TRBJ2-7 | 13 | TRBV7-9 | CASSLGFSYEQYF | TGTGCCAGCAGTTTGGGGTTCTCCTACGAGCAGTACTTC
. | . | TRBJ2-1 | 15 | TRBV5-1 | CASSLVGNRRDEQFF | TGCGCCAGCAGCTTGGTGGGTAACCGGAGGGATGAGCAGTTCTTC
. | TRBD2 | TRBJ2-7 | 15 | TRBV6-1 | CASSEYRGGSYEQYF | TGTGCCAGCAGTGAATACCGGGGGGGCTCGTACGAGCAGTACTTC
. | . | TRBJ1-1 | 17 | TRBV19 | CASIGAHPGGMNTEAFF | TGTGCCAGTATCGGAGCACACCCAGGTGGGATGAACACTGAAGCTTTCTTT
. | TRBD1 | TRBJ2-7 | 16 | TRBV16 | CASSQGPGQGNYEQYF | TGTGCCAGCAGCCAAGGACCGGGACAGGGGAATTACGAGCAGTACTTC
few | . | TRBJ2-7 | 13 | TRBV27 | CASSLSLGNEQYF | TGTGCCAGCAGTTTAAGCTTAGGGAACGAGCAGTACTTC
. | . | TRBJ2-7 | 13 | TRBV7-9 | CASSQDATYEQYF | TGTGCCAGCAGCCAGGACGCAACCTACGAGCAGTACTTC
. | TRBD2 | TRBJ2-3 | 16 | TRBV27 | CASSRSGLGVPDTQYF | TGTGCCAGCAGTCGCTCCGGACTAGGAGTACCAGATACGCAGTATTTT
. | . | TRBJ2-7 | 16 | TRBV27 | CASSLYGGPWDYEQYF | TGTGCCAGCAGTTTATATGGGGGTCCCTGGGACTACGAGCAGTACTTC
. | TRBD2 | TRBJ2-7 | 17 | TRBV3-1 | CASSQGVIGRVSYEQYF | TGTGCCAGCAGCCAAGGGGTTATCGGGAGGGTCTCCTACGAGCAGTACTTC
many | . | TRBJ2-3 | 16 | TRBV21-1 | CASSKEEGGRPDTQYF | TGTGCCAGCAGCAAAGAGGAGGGGGGGCGCCCAGATACGCAGTATTTT